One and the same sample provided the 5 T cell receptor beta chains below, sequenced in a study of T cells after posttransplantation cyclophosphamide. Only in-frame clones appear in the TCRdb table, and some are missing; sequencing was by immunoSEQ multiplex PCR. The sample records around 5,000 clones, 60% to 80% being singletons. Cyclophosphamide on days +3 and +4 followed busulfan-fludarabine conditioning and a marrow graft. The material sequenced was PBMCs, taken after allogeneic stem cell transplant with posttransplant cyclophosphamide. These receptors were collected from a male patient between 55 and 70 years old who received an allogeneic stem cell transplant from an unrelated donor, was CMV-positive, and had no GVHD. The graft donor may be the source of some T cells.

The CDR3 here is CASSRGTGGYQETQYF. The CDR3 DNA reads TGTGCCAGTAGTAGGGGGACAGGGGGCTACCAAGAGACCCAGTACTTC. The rearrangement joins TRBV19 to TRBJ2-5; TRBD1 agrees at 12 bases. The CDR3 runs to 16 residues. Germline loops: CDR1 LNHDA, CDR2 SQIVND (reference sequence). V dropped 4 bases and J dropped 0; count of bases not matched to a gene: 3.

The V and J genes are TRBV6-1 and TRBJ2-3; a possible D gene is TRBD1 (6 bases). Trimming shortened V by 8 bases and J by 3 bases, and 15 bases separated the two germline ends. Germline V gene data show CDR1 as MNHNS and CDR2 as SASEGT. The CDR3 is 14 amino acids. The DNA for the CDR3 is TGTGCCAGCCAACAGGGAGAGGAGACAGATACGCAGTATTTT. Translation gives CASQQGEETDTQYF.

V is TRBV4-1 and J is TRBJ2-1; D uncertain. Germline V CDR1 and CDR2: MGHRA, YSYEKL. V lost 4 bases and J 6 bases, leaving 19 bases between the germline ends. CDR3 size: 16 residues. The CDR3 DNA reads TGCGCCAGCAGCCTCTCACAGAAGTCGTATGTCAATGAGCAGTTCTTC. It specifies CASSLSQKSYVNEQFF.

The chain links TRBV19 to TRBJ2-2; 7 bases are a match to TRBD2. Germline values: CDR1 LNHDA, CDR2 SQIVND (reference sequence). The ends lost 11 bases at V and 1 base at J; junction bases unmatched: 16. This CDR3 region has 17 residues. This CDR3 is CAHRKDLGGKNTGELFF. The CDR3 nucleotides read TGTGCCCACCGAAAAGATCTGGGAGGGAAGAACACCGGGGAGCTGTTTTTT.

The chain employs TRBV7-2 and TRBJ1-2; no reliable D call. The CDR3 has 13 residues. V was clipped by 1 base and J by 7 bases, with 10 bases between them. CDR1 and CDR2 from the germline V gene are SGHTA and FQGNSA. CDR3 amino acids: CASSLDAFRGYTF. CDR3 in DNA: TGTGCCAGCAGCTTAGACGCGTTTCGTGGCTACACCTTC.